Presented here are 11 T cell receptor beta chains from one specimen sequenced in a study of blood T cell repertoires in COVID-19. The protocol was immunoSEQ multiplex PCR, while the TCRdb copy is restricted to in-frame clones and leaves out a portion. The data hold roughly 66,000 clones, with 82% observed a single time. What was sequenced was peripheral blood. These receptor sequences come from a man aged 60-69 years with acute or convalescent COVID-19.

This clone was seen at least ten times. The chain recombines TRBV13 with TRBJ1-3, with D possibly being TRBD1 (5 bases). Germline-derived CDR1 and CDR2 are PRHDT and FYEKMQ (reference sequence). V was shortened by 2 bases and J by 0 bases, with 8 bases between the two germline ends. This CDR3 is 15 amino acids long. Here the CDR3 DNA reads TGTGCCAGCAGCTTACAGGGATACTCTGGAAACACCATATATTTT. Residues: CASSLQGYSGNTIYF.

DNA of the CDR3: TGCAGTGCTAGTCATCCAGGCCCCACTGAAGCTTTCTTT. This gives the protein CSASHPGPTEAFF. V gene TRBV20-1 combines with J gene TRBJ1-1; D not certain. The germline V gene encodes CDR1 DFQATT and CDR2 SNEGSKA (reference sequence). The length of the CDR3 is 13 residues. Trimming removed 3 bases from V and 4 bases from J, with 12 bases in between.

This clone was found once. The V call is TRBV5-6, the J call TRBJ2-5, with TRBD2 matching 10 bases. The CDR3 has 16 residues. Germline V gene lookup returns CDR1 SGHDT and CDR2 YYEEEE. With V trimmed by 0 bases and J by 2 bases, 4 bases remained unmatched. The CDR3 region has the DNA TGTGCCAGCAGCTTGGATCTAGCGGGGGTGCAAGAGACCCAGTACTTC. Translation: CASSLDLAGVQETQYF.

The chain employs TRBV5-1 and TRBJ2-6; 12 nucleotides match TRBD1. The J segment lost 2 bases and the V segment lost 4 bases, leaving 7 bases of the junction unmatched. Germline CDR1 reads SGHRS; CDR2 reads YFSETQ. The CDR3 sequence is 18 residues long. The CDR3 here is CASSGGQGAGAGANVLTF. The DNA for the CDR3 is TGCGCCAGCAGCGGGGGACAGGGGGCTGGTGCTGGGGCCAACGTCCTGACTTTC.

The J gene is TRBJ1-1, the V gene TRBV2, with 7 bases fitting TRBD1. The V and J ends lost 4 bases and 2 bases, in that order; junction bases with no gene match: 7. The germline V gene encodes CDR1 SNHLY and CDR2 FYNNEI. The CDR3 length is 15 residues. The CDR3 region is CASSVLGQVNTEAFF. The CDR3 coding sequence is TGTGCCAGCAGTGTATTAGGACAGGTCAACACTGAAGCTTTCTTT. The whole variable domain, filled in from reference TRBV2 and TRBJ1-1, reads EPEVTQTPSHQVTQMGQEVILRCVPISNHLYFYWYRQILGQKVEFLVSFYNNEISEKSEIFDDQFSVERPDGSNFTLKIRSTKLEDSAMYFCASSVLGQVNTEAFFGQGTRLTVV.

The chain is built from TRBV2 and TRBJ1-6, with 7 bases fitting TRBD1. In germline, CDR1 is SNHLY, CDR2 FYNNEI. V gave up 1 base and J gave up 6 bases; unmatched junction bases: 0. The length of the CDR3 is 14 residues. The CDR3 region has the DNA TGTGCCAGCAGTGAAGGACAGGGTAATTCACCCCTCCACTTT. Its protein is CASSEGQGNSPLHF. Combining the CDR3 with reference TRBV2 and TRBJ1-6 gives the whole variable domain EPEVTQTPSHQVTQMGQEVILRCVPISNHLYFYWYRQILGQKVEFLVSFYNNEISEKSEIFDDQFSVERPDGSNFTLKIRSTKLEDSAMYFCASSEGQGNSPLHFGNGTRLTVT.

This chain connects TRBV20-1 to TRBJ1-1; D is undetermined. The germline V and J ends were trimmed by 6 bases and 6 bases, with 8 bases remaining between them. The CDR3 is made up of 10 amino acids. Germline V gene sequence: CDR1 DFQATT, CDR2 SNEGSKA (reference sequence). The DNA for the CDR3 is TGCAGTGCCCAGCGCGCTGAAGCTTTCTTT. Translation gives CSAQRAEAFF.

The chain recombines TRBV6-2 or TRBV6-3 with TRBJ1-5; 7 nucleotides match TRBD1. The CDR3 length is 16 residues. From germline, CDR1 is MNHEY and CDR2 SVGEGT. J lost 2 bases, V lost 2 bases, and 6 bases had no gene match. The CDR3 DNA sequence: TGTGCCAGCAGTTACCCAGGACAGGTTGGCAATCAGCCCCAGCATTTT. It encodes CASSYPGQVGNQPQHF.

CDR3 amino acids: CASSPLAGTDTQYF. The CDR3 region has the DNA TGCGCCAGCAGCCCCCTAGCGGGGACAGATACGCAGTATTTT. The V and J genes are TRBV5-1 and TRBJ2-3, with 9 bases identical to TRBD2. The CDR3 is made up of 14 amino acids. Per germline, CDR1 SGHRS and CDR2 YFSETQ. V trimming: 4 bases; J trimming: 3 bases; junction bases outside the gene matches: 3.

The chain joins TRBV28 to TRBJ1-1, with 7 bases matching TRBD1. V lost 7 bases to trimming and J lost 2 bases; unmatched junction nucleotides: 1. The CDR3 contains 12 residues. Germline CDR1 MDHEN, CDR2 SYDVKM. This CDR3 is CASKGGNTEAFF. CDR3 DNA: TGTGCCAGCAAAGGGGGCAACACTGAAGCTTTCTTT.

The gene calls are TRBV6-2 or TRBV6-3 and TRBJ1-5; D perhaps matches TRBD1 (5 bases). Per the germline V gene, CDR1 is MNHEY and CDR2 is SVGEGT. The CDR3 runs 16 residues. The ends were cut back, 5 bases at V and 1 base at J, with 15 bases in the middle. The CDR3 nucleotides read TGTGCCAGCAGTCGACGGGACTTTGGGAGCAATCAGCCCCAGCATTTT. Amino acids: CASSRRDFGSNQPQHF.